The subject of this entry is one TCR beta chain. Sampled while nominally healthy, donors likely had unrecorded immune exposures. These data belong to a study of cytomegalovirus exposure and HLA in healthy donors. The PCR had 60 Vbeta and 13 Jbeta primers. Clones were read by immunoSEQ multiplex PCR, and TCRdb kept only the in-frame ones, dropping some. The table counts 31,000 or so clones; less than 6% lies in the top ten. Germline values: CDR1 SNHLY, CDR2 FYNNEI. The CDR3 length is 15 residues. V lost 8 bases and J 5 bases, leaving 21 bases between the germline ends. The sequence came from a female donor in good health and CMV-seronegative. The V and J genes are TRBV2 and TRBJ1-1; a possible D gene is TRBD1 (5 bases). The sequenced material came from PBMCs. DNA of the CDR3: TGTGCCAGCCTAGAAAACGACAGTCGTAGGACTGAAGCTTTCTTT. The encoded protein is CASLENDSRRTEAFF.